The source of this TCR beta chain is a study of T cell responses to AZD1222 COVID-19 vaccine. General study results and limits: Possibly, clonal diversity was underestimated; donors were largely white British and included more females.

Notes on this clone: Its antigen is currently unknown.

The CDR3 contains 15 residues. Germline V lookup: CDR1 SGHAT, CDR2 FQNNGV. V gave up 4 bases and J gave up 6 bases, with 15 bases separating them. Generated by immunoSEQ multiplex PCR, the TCRdb table keeps only in-frame clones and is missing some. The repertoire holds some 140,000 clones, with about 87% as singletons. Specimen: peripheral blood, collected on day 0 of AZD1222 vaccination. V and J are TRBV11-2 and TRBJ2-2; D might be TRBD2 (6 bases). This receptor was taken from an adult in good health. The CDR3 region is CASSSLGSNAGELFF. CDR3 nucleotide sequence: TGTGCCAGCAGCTCGCTCGGGAGCAACGCCGGGGAGCTGTTTTTT.